Listed here are 14 T cell receptor beta chains from one sample, sequenced in a study of T cells in Graves' hyperthyroidism and ophthalmopathy. Using RNA transcripts as the source, TCR beta CDR3 regions were amplified. The primer set for the first-round RT-PCR of the TCR CDR3 was HTBI. A single record per CDR3 protein comes from TCRdb applying MiXCR to the multiplex PCR reads. The sample yields around 690,000 distinct CDR3 sequences, 20% to 25% seen once. The sample comprised blood. All receptors come from a man aged 25 to 40 with Graves' ophthalmopathy.

This chain's CDR3 is CASTPPGTPTYEQYF. The CDR3 region has the DNA TGTGCCAGCACGCCACCCGGGACACCCACCTACGAGCAGTACTTC. The chain carries TRBV6-1 and TRBJ2-7; TRBD1 might be the D (6 bases). This CDR3 has 15 amino acids. Germline lookup yields CDR1 MNHNS and CDR2 SASEGT. The V end lost 7 bases, the J end lost 2 bases, and 18 bases lay between the germline ends.

This clonotype was found once. J is TRBJ2-1 and V is TRBV4-3; 10 nucleotides agree with TRBD2. CDR1 and CDR2 from the germline V gene are LGHNA and YSLEER. This CDR3 is 18 amino acids long. The ends lost 0 bases at V and 0 bases at J; junction bases unmatched: 5. The CDR3: CASSQEFASGSSYNEQFF. DNA for the CDR3: TGCGCCAGCAGCCAAGAATTCGCTAGCGGGAGCTCCTACAATGAGCAGTTCTTC.

The rearrangement links TRBV19 to TRBJ2-7; 8 bases fit TRBD2. V lost 3 bases, J lost 5 bases, and 9 bases stayed unmatched. CDR3 length: 15 amino acids. Germline assignment: CDR1 LNHDA and CDR2 SQIVND (reference sequence). The CDR3 region has the DNA TGTGCCAGTAGTATTACCCTAGCGGGCGGTGACGAGCAGTACTTC. This sequence encodes CASSITLAGGDEQYF.

This clonotype has ten or more counts. J is TRBJ1-5 and V is TRBV2, with D possibly matching TRBD1 (6 bases). This CDR3 is 13 amino acids long. Germline assignment: CDR1 SNHLY and CDR2 FYNNEI. The germline V and J ends were trimmed by 11 bases and 2 bases, with 13 bases remaining between them. CDR3 protein: CAGAGEGNQPQHF. The CDR3 DNA reads TGTGCCGGAGCAGGGGAGGGCAATCAGCCCCAGCATTTT. Complete variable domain (other parts from reference TRBV2 and TRBJ1-5): EPEVTQTPSHQVTQMGQEVILRCVPISNHLYFYWYRQILGQKVEFLVSFYNNEISEKSEIFDDQFSVERPDGSNFTLKIRSTKLEDSAMYFCAGAGEGNQPQHFGDGTRLSIL.

V is TRBV2 and J is TRBJ2-1, with D maybe TRBD1 (6 bases). CDR1 SNHLY and CDR2 FYNNEI come from the germline V gene. There are 15 residues in the CDR3. The germline V and J ends were trimmed by 3 bases and 3 bases, with 12 bases remaining between them. Written as DNA, the CDR3 is TGTGCCAGCAGTGACCCGGCAGGGGACTACAATGAGCAGTTCTTC. Encoded protein: CASSDPAGDYNEQFF.

This clonotype has at least ten counts. The J gene is TRBJ1-5, the V gene TRBV28; 7 bases are a match to TRBD1. This CDR3 is built from 15 residues. Germline CDR1 and CDR2: MDHEN and SYDVKM. After removal of 5 bases from V and 7 bases from J, the junction contained 11 bases not matched to a gene. The DNA for the CDR3 is TGTGCCAGCAGTCCCCGGGACAGTGGAGAGCAGCCCCAGCATTTT. Protein product: CASSPRDSGEQPQHF.

This rearrangement joins TRBV14 to TRBJ2-1, with D perhaps matching TRBD2 (5 bases). The CDR3 runs 15 residues. The V end was cut by 0 bases, the J end by 7 bases, with 13 bases between. In germline, CDR1 is SGHDN, CDR2 FVKESK. As DNA, the CDR3 is TGTGCCAGCAGCCAAGACTGGCAGCGGAGGAATGAGCAGTTCTTC. This sequence encodes CASSQDWQRRNEQFF.

The CDR3 bases are TGTGCCAGCCGACTAGCGGGAGAGGAGACCCAGTACTTC. Protein product: CASRLAGEETQYF. V and J are TRBV5-4 and TRBJ2-5; the match to TRBD2 covers 12 bases. The CDR3 totals 13 residues. J lost 5 bases, V lost 7 bases, and 3 bases had no gene match. The germline V gene encodes CDR1 SGHNT and CDR2 YYREEE (reference sequence).

This clonotype was detected only a few times. This chain connects TRBV10-3 to TRBJ2-2, with D possibly being TRBD2 (5 bases). CDR3 size: 12 residues. The germline V gene has CDR1 ENHRY and CDR2 SYGVKD. Trimming pared 8 bases from V and 6 bases from J, leaving 10 bases between. The CDR3 DNA follows: TGTGCCATCGAGGGCGGCTCCGGGGAGCTGTTTTTT. Its protein product is CAIEGGSGELFF.

This clonotype was found a few times. V gene TRBV20-1 combines with J gene TRBJ2-3, with D perhaps given as TRBD1 or TRBD2 (5 bases each). This CDR3 has 17 residues. The germline CDR1 and CDR2 sequences are DFQATT and SNEGSKA (reference sequence). The V end lost 1 base, the J end lost 4 bases, and 21 bases lay between the germline ends. As DNA, the CDR3 is TGCAGTGCTAGAGTATTCGGGTCGGGACCCTTGGCAGATACGCAGTATTTT. It translates to CSARVFGSGPLADTQYF.

In its sample, this clonotype was seen a few times. V gene TRBV6-1 combines with J gene TRBJ1-6; D is unclear. V gave up 3 bases and J gave up 0 bases, with 12 bases separating them. Germline V gene data show CDR1 as MNHNS and CDR2 as SASEGT. This CDR3 has 17 amino acids. DNA of the CDR3: TGTGCCAGCAGTGATTTACAGTATAGCTCCTATAATTCACCCCTCCACTTT. Translating it yields CASSDLQYSSYNSPLHF.

A few counts support this clonotype. The CDR3 bases are TGTGCCAGCAGTTTATTGTCCGCCTCGGGCTACACCTTC. The encoded protein is CASSLLSASGYTF. The V gene is TRBV28, the J gene TRBJ1-2, with no clear D. The germline V and J ends were trimmed by 1 base and 8 bases, with 11 bases remaining between them. The CDR3 runs to 13 residues. Germline CDR1 is MDHEN and CDR2 is SYDVKM.

This clonotype was observed at least ten times. The CDR3 coding sequence is TGTGCCAGCAGTGAAGCTAGCAGGGGGCTTAGCAATCAGCCCCAGCATTTT. Translation: CASSEASRGLSNQPQHF. The chain couples TRBV2 to TRBJ1-5; TRBD1 agrees at 8 bases. Per the germline V gene, CDR1 is SNHLY and CDR2 is FYNNEI. Trimming took 0 bases from V and 0 from J; bases not matched to a gene: 4. The CDR3 is 17 amino acids.

The chain employs TRBV28 and TRBJ2-7; 9 positions agree with TRBD1. With 2 bases clipped from V and 6 bases from J, the junction kept 11 bases outside the gene matches. This CDR3 contains 16 residues. Germline loops: CDR1 MDHEN, CDR2 SYDVKM. CDR3 protein: CASSLGTGITVIEQYF. The CDR3 coding sequence is TGTGCCAGCAGTTTAGGGACAGGGATAACGGTCATCGAGCAGTACTTC.